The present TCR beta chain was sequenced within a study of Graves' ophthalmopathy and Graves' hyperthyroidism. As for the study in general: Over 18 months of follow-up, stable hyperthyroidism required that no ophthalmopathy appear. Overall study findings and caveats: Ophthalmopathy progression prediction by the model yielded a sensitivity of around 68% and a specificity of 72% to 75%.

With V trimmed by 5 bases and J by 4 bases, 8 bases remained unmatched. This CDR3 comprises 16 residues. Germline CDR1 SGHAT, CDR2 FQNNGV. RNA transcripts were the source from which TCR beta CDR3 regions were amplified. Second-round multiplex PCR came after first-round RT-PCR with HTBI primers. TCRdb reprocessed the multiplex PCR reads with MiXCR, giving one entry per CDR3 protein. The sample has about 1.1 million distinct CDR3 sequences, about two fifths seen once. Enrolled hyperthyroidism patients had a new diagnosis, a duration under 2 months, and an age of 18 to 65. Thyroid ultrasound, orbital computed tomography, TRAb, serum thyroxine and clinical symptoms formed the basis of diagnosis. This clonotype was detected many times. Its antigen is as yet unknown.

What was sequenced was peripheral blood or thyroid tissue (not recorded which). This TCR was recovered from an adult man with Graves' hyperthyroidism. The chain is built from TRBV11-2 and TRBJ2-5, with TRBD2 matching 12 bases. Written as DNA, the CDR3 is TGTGCCAGCAGCCCCGGGGCTAGCGGGAGGGGAGAGACCCAGTACTTC. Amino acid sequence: CASSPGASGRGETQYF. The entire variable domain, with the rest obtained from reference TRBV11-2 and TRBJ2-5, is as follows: EAGVAQSPRYKIIEKRQSVAFWCNPISGHATLYWYQQILGQGPKLLIQFQNNGVVDDSQLPKDRFSAERLKGVDSTLKIQPAKLEDSAVYLCASSPGASGRGETQYFGPGTRLLVL.